Presented here are 26 T cell receptor beta chains from one specimen sequenced in a study of control samples from healthy donors and cancer patients. TCRdb keeps only in-frame clones here, not all; method: immunoSEQ multiplex PCR. Of 130,000 or so clones in the sample, around 90% were seen once. What was sequenced was blood. The source of these receptors is a man aged 35-49 years in good health.

The gene calls are TRBV30 and TRBJ1-6, with a weak D call TRBD1 (5 bases). There are 15 residues in the CDR3. V lost 0 bases and J 7 bases, leaving 13 bases between the germline ends. Germline V lookup: CDR1 GTSNPN, CDR2 SVGIG (reference sequence). Written as DNA, the CDR3 is TGTGCCTGGAGTGTACATGTCAGGGTAAATTCACCCCTCCACTTT. As protein: CAWSVHVRVNSPLHF.

The chain joins TRBV24-1 to TRBJ2-1; D may correspond to TRBD1 or TRBD2 (5 bases each). This CDR3 comprises 15 residues. CDR1 and CDR2 (germline): KGHDR, SFDVKD. V was shortened by 4 bases and J by 4 bases, with 13 bases between the two germline ends. This chain's CDR3 is CATSDSRGPYNEQFF. The CDR3 DNA follows: TGTGCCACCAGTGACTCGAGGGGACCGTACAATGAGCAGTTCTTC.

The chain joins TRBV5-1 to TRBJ1-3, with a tentative D call TRBD1 (5 bases). This CDR3 contains 16 residues. Trimming cost V 0 bases and J 2 bases, with 12 bases left between them. In germline, CDR1 is SGHRS, CDR2 YFSETQ. The CDR3 sequence: CASSLAGAGAGNTIYF. The CDR3 DNA is TGCGCCAGCAGCTTGGCCGGGGCGGGAGCTGGAAACACCATATATTTT.

This rearrangement joins TRBV12-3 or TRBV12-4 to TRBJ2-5; D could derive from TRBD1 or TRBD2 (6 bases each). The germline V and J ends were trimmed by 6 bases and 5 bases, with 13 bases remaining between them. This CDR3 contains 13 residues. The CDR3 loop is CASRQQGLETQYF. Here the CDR3 DNA reads TGTGCCAGCAGACAACAGGGACTGGAGACCCAGTACTTC.

V gene TRBV24-1 combines with J gene TRBJ1-2; tentative D call: TRBD1 (6 bases). Germline CDR1 KGHDR, CDR2 SFDVKD. V lost 4 bases, J lost 5 bases, and 16 bases lay in between. This CDR3 has 15 amino acids. DNA of the CDR3: TGTGCCACCAGTGACTGGGGACACTCCTTTTATGGCTACACCTTC. Translation: CATSDWGHSFYGYTF.

V is TRBV30 and J is TRBJ1-1, with D maybe TRBD1 (5 bases). The germline V and J ends were trimmed by 1 base and 5 bases, with 11 bases remaining between them. Germline V gene sequence: CDR1 GTSNPN, CDR2 SVGIG (reference sequence). This CDR3 is built from 13 residues. The CDR3 DNA follows: TGTGCCTGGAGTGAGGGGTTGAGGACTGAAGCTTTCTTT. Encoded protein: CAWSEGLRTEAFF.

This chain links TRBV7-3 with TRBJ1-2; 10 bases align to TRBD1. V trimming: 3 bases; J trimming: 3 bases; junction bases outside the gene matches: 13. The CDR3 loop spans 18 amino acids. Germline CDR1 and CDR2: SGHTA and FQGTGA. CDR3 protein: CASSFSPNNGTGDYGYTF. The CDR3 DNA sequence: TGTGCCAGCAGCTTTTCCCCTAACAACGGGACAGGGGACTATGGCTACACCTTC.

The CDR3 sequence: CASSLTGGMNTEAFF. The DNA of the CDR3 is TGTGCCAGCAGTTTAACGGGGGGAATGAACACTGAAGCTTTCTTT. V gene TRBV27 combines with J gene TRBJ1-1; the D gene is possibly TRBD1 (5 bases). Looked up from germline, CDR1 is MNHEY and CDR2 is SMNVEV (reference sequence). CDR3 length: 15 amino acids. The V and J ends lost 2 bases and 0 bases respectively, with 10 bases between them.

This chain uses TRBV6-5 with TRBJ2-7; D might be TRBD1 (5 bases). Germline V gene data show CDR1 as MNHEY and CDR2 as SVGAGI. Between the trimmed V and J ends, which lost 7 bases and 2 bases, there was a span of 12 bases. CDR3 size: 13 residues. The CDR3 loop reads CASKRQTAYEQYF. The CDR3 coding sequence is TGTGCCAGCAAGAGACAGACAGCCTACGAGCAGTACTTC.

The V gene is TRBV5-5, the J gene TRBJ1-2, with D unresolved. Germline V gene data show CDR1 as SGHKS and CDR2 as YYEKEE (reference sequence). The V and J ends lost 0 bases and 1 base respectively, with 7 bases between them. The CDR3 spans 14 residues. CDR3 DNA sequence: TGTGCCAGCAGCTTGGGACTGATTAACTATGGCTACACCTTC. It is translated as CASSLGLINYGYTF.

The V call is TRBV3-1 (or the pseudogene TRBV3-2), the J call TRBJ2-3; 11 positions match TRBD2. The junction had 6 bases not matched to a gene; V was cut back by 0 bases and J by 4 bases. The CDR3 totals 17 residues. The germline V gene has CDR1 LGHDT and CDR2 YNNKEL (reference sequence). The CDR3 loop is CASSQDASGGWADTQYF. CDR3 bases: TGTGCCAGCAGCCAAGATGCTAGCGGGGGGTGGGCAGATACGCAGTATTTT.

The chain has TRBV6-5 and TRBJ2-7; weak D call: TRBD2 (5 bases). The V gene's germline CDR1 is MNHEY and CDR2 SVGAGI. The V gene lost 1 base and the J gene lost 7 bases, with 14 bases spanning the gap. The CDR3 sequence is 14 residues long. In nucleotides, the CDR3 is TGTGCCAGCAGTTACTACGAGGGAGTCGGGGAGCAGTACTTC. Protein sequence: CASSYYEGVGEQYF.

The rearrangement uses TRBV18 and TRBJ2-5; no clear D gene. Trimming took 2 bases from V and 5 from J, leaving 6 bases between them. CDR3 size: 12 residues. CDR1 is KGHSH, CDR2 LQKENI, per germline. Here the CDR3 DNA reads TGTGCCAGCTCACCAGTGACGGAGACCCAGTACTTC. Its protein is CASSPVTETQYF.

This clone was observed a single time. The V gene is TRBV21-1, the J gene TRBJ1-2; the table gives TRBD1 as D, unverified against the DNA. TRBV21-1 is a pseudogene locus. CDR3 size: 13 residues. DNA of the CDR3: TGTGCCAGCAGCAATAAACAGCTCTATGGCTACACCTTC. This gives the protein CASSNKQLYGYTF.

As to this clone: This sample includes further DNA sequences coding for the same CDR3. This sequence joins TRBV7-2 and TRBJ2-2; weak D call: TRBD1 (5 bases). The CDR3 covers 17 residues. The V gene's germline CDR1 is SGHTA and CDR2 FQGNSA. V dropped 1 base and J dropped 4 bases, with 16 bases sitting between them. This chain's CDR3 is CASSLGLSGSGTGELFF. The CDR3 coding sequence is TGTGCCAGCAGCTTAGGTCTTTCAGGGTCGGGCACCGGGGAGCTGTTTTTT.

The rearrangement joins TRBV6-2 or TRBV6-3 to TRBJ2-2; 7 nucleotides align to TRBD1. This CDR3 is 17 amino acids long. Unmatched junction bases numbered 5, after V lost 0 bases and J lost 1 base. Germline CDR1 reads MNHEY; CDR2 reads SVGEGT. In nucleotides, the CDR3 is TGTGCCAGCAGTTACTCGCAGGGGGTCTTGAACACCGGGGAGCTGTTTTTT. This gives the protein CASSYSQGVLNTGELFF.

The genes are TRBV7-8 and TRBJ1-5; tentatively, D is TRBD1 (5 bases). CDR1 SGHVS and CDR2 FQNEAQ come from the germline V gene. V shed 1 base and J shed 4 bases, with 11 bases lying between them. The CDR3 has 15 residues. CDR3 nucleotide sequence: TGTGCCAGCAGCTTAGTCCCAGGGAATAATCAGCCCCAGCATTTT. Protein product: CASSLVPGNNQPQHF. Using reference TRBV7-8 and TRBJ1-5 for the parts outside the CDR3, the full variable domain is GAGVSQSPRYKVAKRGQDVALRCDPISGHVSLFWYQQALGQGPEFLTYFQNEAQLDKSGLPSDRFFAERPEGSVSTLKIQRTQQEDSAVYLCASSLVPGNNQPQHFGDGTRLSIL.

In its sample, this clone was seen once. The CDR3 DNA reads TGTGCCAGCAGTGAAGCGCTTCGGGGTGGAAACTATAATTCACCCCTCCACTTT. Its translation: CASSEALRGGNYNSPLHF. V usage is TRBV2 and J usage is TRBJ1-6; no definite D call. The CDR3 loop spans 18 amino acids. The germline V gene encodes CDR1 SNHLY and CDR2 FYNNEI. The germline V and J ends were trimmed by 0 bases and 3 bases, with 15 bases remaining between them.

The chain recombines TRBV24-1 with TRBJ1-2; possible D gene TRBD1, 5 bases. The CDR3 length is 15 residues. Per the germline V gene, CDR1 is KGHDR and CDR2 is SFDVKD. The V gene lost 4 bases and the J gene lost 6 bases, with 17 bases spanning the gap. The CDR3 nucleotides are TGTGCCACCAGTGAATACGGGGGACCGAAGGATGGCTACACCTTC. Translating gives CATSEYGGPKDGYTF.

The genes are TRBV5-1 and TRBJ2-7; possible D gene TRBD1, 5 bases. V lost 2 bases and J lost 2, with 8 bases in between. CDR1 and CDR2 (germline): SGHRS, YFSETQ. CDR3 size: 13 residues. The CDR3 region has the DNA TGCGCCAGCAGCTTACAGGACACCTACGAGCAGTACTTC. It specifies CASSLQDTYEQYF.

This chain connects TRBV6-2 or TRBV6-3 to TRBJ2-5, with TRBD2 identical over 10 bases. The CDR3 covers 14 residues. CDR1 is MNHEY and CDR2 is SVGEGT in the germline V gene. V lost 5 bases, J lost 5 bases, and 5 bases stayed unmatched. The CDR3 DNA sequence: TGTGCCAGCAGTGAGCGGGGGGGACCTGAGACCCAGTACTTC. Translating it yields CASSERGGPETQYF.

V and J are TRBV7-9 and TRBJ1-6; 7 bases align to TRBD1. Trimming removed 4 bases from V and 0 bases from J; junction bases left unmatched: 6. The CDR3 covers 17 residues. Germline V gene data show CDR1 as SEHNR and CDR2 as FQNEAQ (reference sequence). CDR3 amino acids: CASSSPGQYSYNSPLHF. CDR3 bases: TGTGCCAGCAGCTCACCGGGACAGTACTCCTATAATTCACCCCTCCACTTT.

The CDR3 sequence is CASSAAGANVLTF. DNA for the CDR3: TGTGCCAGCAGCGCAGCTGGGGCCAACGTCCTGACTTTC. The chain is built from TRBV7-9 and TRBJ2-6, with unresolved D. This CDR3 comprises 13 residues. V was cut by 5 bases and J by 2 bases, with 4 bases left in between. Per germline, CDR1 SEHNR and CDR2 FQNEAQ (reference sequence).

The gene calls are TRBV5-5 and TRBJ1-5; 7 bases line up with TRBD1. The length of the CDR3 is 14 residues. V was pared by 2 bases and J by 4 bases, with 3 bases of the junction left unmatched. Germline assignment: CDR1 SGHKS and CDR2 YYEKEE (reference sequence). For the CDR3, the DNA is TGTGCCAGCAGCTTCGGGACAGTGAATCAGCCCCAGCATTTT. Amino acid sequence: CASSFGTVNQPQHF.

The sample holds a few counts of this clone. This sequence joins TRBV19 and TRBJ1-2, with 8 bases that match TRBD1. This CDR3 comprises 15 residues. The V segment lost 6 bases and the J segment 1 base; nucleotides outside the gene matches: 7. CDR1 is LNHDA, CDR2 SQIVND, per germline (reference sequence). The CDR3 bases are TGTGCCAGTAGCTATCTGACAGGGGTTAACTATGGCTACACCTTC. It codes for CASSYLTGVNYGYTF.

This clone came up a few times. The V gene is TRBV4-3, the J gene TRBJ2-5; 12 nucleotides line up with TRBD2. The CDR3 loop spans 16 amino acids. V shed 1 base and J 2 bases; nucleotides not matched to a gene: 2. Germline V CDR1 and CDR2: LGHNA, YSLEER. CDR3 bases: TGCGCCAGCAGCCAAGCCCTAGCGGGGGGGCAAGAGACCCAGTACTTC. Translation gives CASSQALAGGQETQYF.